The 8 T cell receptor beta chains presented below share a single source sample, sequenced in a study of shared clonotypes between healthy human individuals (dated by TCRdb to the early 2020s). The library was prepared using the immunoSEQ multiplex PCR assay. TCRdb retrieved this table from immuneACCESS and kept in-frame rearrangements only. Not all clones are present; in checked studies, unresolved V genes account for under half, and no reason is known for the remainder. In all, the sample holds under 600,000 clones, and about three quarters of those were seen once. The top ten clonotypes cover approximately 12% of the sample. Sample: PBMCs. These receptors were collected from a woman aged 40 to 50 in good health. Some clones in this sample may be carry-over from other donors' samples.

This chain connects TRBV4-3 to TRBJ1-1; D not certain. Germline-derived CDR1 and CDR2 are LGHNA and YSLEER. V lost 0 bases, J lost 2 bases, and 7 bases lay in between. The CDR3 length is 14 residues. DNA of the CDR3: TGCGCCAGCAGCCAAGATGGCCATAACACTGAAGCTTTCTTT. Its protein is CASSQDGHNTEAFF.

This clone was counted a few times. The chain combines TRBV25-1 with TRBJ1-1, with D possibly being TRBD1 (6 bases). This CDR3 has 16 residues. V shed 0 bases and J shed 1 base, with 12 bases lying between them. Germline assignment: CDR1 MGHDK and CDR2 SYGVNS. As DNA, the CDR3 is TGTGCCAGCAGTGAATATCGGCAGGGGAAGAACACTGAAGCTTTCTTT. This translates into CASSEYRQGKNTEAFF.

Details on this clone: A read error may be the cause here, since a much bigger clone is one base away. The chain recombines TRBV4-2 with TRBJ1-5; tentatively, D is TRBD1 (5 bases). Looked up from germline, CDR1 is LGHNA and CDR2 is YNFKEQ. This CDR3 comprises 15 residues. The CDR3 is CASSQDSGSHQHQHF. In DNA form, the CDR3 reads TGTGCCAGCAGCCAAGATTCAGGGAGCCATCAGCACCAGCATTTT.

CDR3 in amino acids: CASSDPGTGPYEQYF. The CDR3 DNA reads TGTGCCAGCTCTGACCCCGGGACAGGTCCCTACGAGCAGTACTTC. The chain couples TRBV27 to TRBJ2-7; TRBD1 matches at 8 bases. CDR1 and CDR2 (germline): MNHEY, SMNVEV (reference sequence). This CDR3 contains 15 residues. Germline trimming cut 8 bases from V and 2 bases from J; bases unmatched to any gene: 11.

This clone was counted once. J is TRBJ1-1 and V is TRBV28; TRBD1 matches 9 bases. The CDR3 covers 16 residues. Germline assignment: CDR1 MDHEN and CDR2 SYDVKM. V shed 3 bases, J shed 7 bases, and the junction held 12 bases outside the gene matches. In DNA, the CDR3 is TGTGCCAGCAGTTTGAACAGGGGGCTTTTGAGGATTGAAGCTTTCTTT. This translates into CASSLNRGLLRIEAFF.

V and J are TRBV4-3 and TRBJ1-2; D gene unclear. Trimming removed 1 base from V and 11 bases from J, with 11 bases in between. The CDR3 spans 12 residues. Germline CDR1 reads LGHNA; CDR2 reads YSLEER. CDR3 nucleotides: TGCGCCAGCAGCCAAGTTGCCGGGGTATACACCTTC. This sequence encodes CASSQVAGVYTF.

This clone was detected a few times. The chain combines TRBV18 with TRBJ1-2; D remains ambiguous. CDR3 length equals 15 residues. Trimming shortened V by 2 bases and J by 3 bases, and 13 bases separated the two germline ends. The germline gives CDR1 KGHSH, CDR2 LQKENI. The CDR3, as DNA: TGTGCCAGCTCACCAGAGGACGGGCCGTACTATGGCTACACCTTC. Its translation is CASSPEDGPYYGYTF.

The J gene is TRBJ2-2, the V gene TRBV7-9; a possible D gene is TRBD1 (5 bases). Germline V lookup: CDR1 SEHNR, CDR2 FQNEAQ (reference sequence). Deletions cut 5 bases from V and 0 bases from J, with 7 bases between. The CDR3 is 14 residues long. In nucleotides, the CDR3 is TGTGCCAGCAGCCTGACAGCGAACACCGGGGAGCTGTTTTTT. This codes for CASSLTANTGELFF.